The following is a TCR beta chain sequence with its context. TCRdb's copy holds only in-frame clones and misses some; the assay was immunoSEQ multiplex PCR. The sample lists about 250,000 clones, roughly 85% occurring once. This entry is derived from a study of blood T cell repertoires in COVID-19. From germline, CDR1 is SEHNR and CDR2 FQNEAQ (reference sequence). V was clipped by 2 bases and J by 2 bases, with 3 bases between them. The CDR3 extends over 13 amino acids. This chain uses TRBV7-9 with TRBJ2-2; unclear D gene. Sequencing input: PBMCs or T cells enriched from blood (not recorded which). This clonotype was sampled from a woman younger than 45 who had recovered from COVID-19. CDR3 region: CASSLLNTGELFF. The DNA of the CDR3 is TGTGCCAGCAGCTTATTAAACACCGGGGAGCTGTTTTTT.